What follows are 24 T cell receptor beta chains derived from one specimen sequenced in a study of T cell responses to AZD1222 COVID-19 vaccine. Sequencing was performed with immunoSEQ multiplex PCR; in TCRdb, only in-frame clones are kept and a portion is missing. The sample includes more than 150,000 clones, approximately 90% of them seen just once. The starting material was peripheral blood, obtained on day 0 of AZD1222 vaccination. The receptor set was obtained from an adult in good health.

This chain uses TRBV28 with TRBJ2-1, with D perhaps TRBD2 (6 bases). This CDR3 has 17 amino acids. The V gene lost 1 base and the J gene lost 4 bases, with 17 bases spanning the gap. Germline CDR1 is MDHEN and CDR2 is SYDVKM. This CDR3 is CASSLYHVTRDYNEQFF. The DNA for the CDR3 is TGTGCCAGCAGTTTATACCACGTGACTAGAGATTACAATGAGCAGTTCTTC.

V and J are TRBV7-9 and TRBJ1-1, with D possibly matching TRBD1 (6 bases). In germline, CDR1 is SEHNR, CDR2 FQNEAQ (reference sequence). The ends were cut back, 5 bases at V and 2 bases at J, with 12 bases in the middle. The CDR3 extends over 14 amino acids. The CDR3: CASSPGTINTEAFF. DNA of the CDR3: TGTGCCAGCAGCCCCGGGACAATTAACACTGAAGCTTTCTTT.

A single count supports this clone. The chain has TRBV24-1 and TRBJ2-1; D call uncertain. This CDR3 region has 13 residues. Germline-derived CDR1 and CDR2 are KGHDR and SFDVKD. Trimming stripped 2 bases from V and 4 bases from J, with 5 bases between. CDR3 in DNA: TGTGCCACCAGTGATTCGCGGTACAATGAGCAGTTCTTC. Translated: CATSDSRYNEQFF.

The rearrangement links TRBV3-1 (or the pseudogene TRBV3-2) to TRBJ2-7; D is uncertain. CDR3 length equals 13 residues. Trimming shortened V by 3 bases and J by 5 bases, and 11 bases separated the two germline ends. From germline, CDR1 is LGHDT and CDR2 YNNKEL (reference sequence). The CDR3 protein is CASSQRTPNEQYF. In DNA, the CDR3 is TGTGCCAGCAGCCAGAGGACCCCAAACGAGCAGTACTTC.

The CDR3 loop reads CAWSVGGTRVEQYF. CDR3 sequence (DNA): TGTGCCTGGAGTGTAGGCGGGACTAGGGTCGAGCAGTACTTC. The J gene is TRBJ2-7, the V gene TRBV30; 8 nucleotides line up with TRBD2. The CDR3 runs to 14 residues. From germline, CDR1 is GTSNPN and CDR2 SVGIG (reference sequence). Unmatched junction bases numbered 7, after V lost 0 bases and J lost 6 bases.

CDR3 region: CASSPVAWTGLYGYTF. CDR3 DNA sequence: TGTGCCAGCAGCCCTGTGGCCTGGACAGGTCTCTATGGCTACACCTTC. The chain employs TRBV5-5 and TRBJ1-2, with 7 bases fitting TRBD1. The CDR3 spans 16 residues. Germline CDR1 and CDR2: SGHKS and YYEKEE (reference sequence). Trimming at V came to 4 bases and at J to 4 bases, leaving 13 bases not matched to a gene. Filled out from reference TRBV5-5 and TRBJ1-2, the complete variable domain reads DAGVTQSPTHLIKTRGQQVTLRCSPISGHKSVSWYQQVLGQGPQFIFQYYEKEERGRGNFPDRFSARQFPNYSSELNVNALLLGDSALYLCASSPVAWTGLYGYTFGSGTRLTVV.

This chain connects TRBV5-5 to TRBJ1-4; 8 bases line up with TRBD1. CDR3 length: 17 amino acids. Germline V CDR1 and CDR2: SGHKS, YYEKEE (reference sequence). The trim removed 6 bases at V and 11 bases at J, leaving 21 bases unmatched. CDR3 loop: CASTNSGTGQGRWKLFF. The DNA for the CDR3 is TGTGCCAGCACCAATTCCGGCACCGGACAGGGAAGGTGGAAACTGTTTTTT.

In DNA, the CDR3 is TGTGCCAGCAGTGACGGGAGCTCCTACGAGCAGTACTTC. This codes for CASSDGSSYEQYF. The chain links TRBV2 to TRBJ2-7, with D possibly being TRBD2 (6 bases). Trimming took 3 bases from V and 0 from J, leaving 6 bases between them. The CDR3 spans 13 residues. CDR1 SNHLY and CDR2 FYNNEI come from the germline V gene.

The chain joins TRBV25-1 to TRBJ2-3; 11 nucleotides match TRBD2. CDR3 length: 15 residues. With V trimmed by 6 bases and J by 0 bases, 2 bases remained unmatched. The V gene's germline CDR1 is MGHDK and CDR2 SYGVNS. CDR3 amino acids: CASSRTSGSTDTQYF. CDR3 nucleotide sequence: TGTGCCAGCAGCAGGACTAGCGGGAGCACAGATACGCAGTATTTT.

The chain recombines TRBV2 with TRBJ2-3; 8 bases line up with TRBD2. The CDR3 runs 16 residues. Germline V lookup: CDR1 SNHLY, CDR2 FYNNEI. Trimming at V came to 6 bases and at J to 4 bases, leaving 12 bases not matched to a gene. The DNA for the CDR3 is TGTGCCAGCAGACCTCTAGAGAGCGGGAGCGCAGATACGCAGTATTTT. The encoded protein is CASRPLESGSADTQYF. Full variable domain (missing parts from reference TRBV2 and TRBJ2-3): EPEVTQTPSHQVTQMGQEVILRCVPISNHLYFYWYRQILGQKVEFLVSFYNNEISEKSEIFDDQFSVERPDGSNFTLKIRSTKLEDSAMYFCASRPLESGSADTQYFGPGTRLTVL.

The chain uses TRBV10-2 and TRBJ2-1; 8 nucleotides align to TRBD2. The CDR3 consists of 13 residues. Per the germline V gene, CDR1 is WSHSY and CDR2 is SAAADI. J lost 7 bases, V lost 10 bases, and 9 bases had no gene match. Here the CDR3 DNA reads TGCGCCACACGGGAGGGCCCTCGGAATGAGCAGTTCTTC. It is translated as CATREGPRNEQFF.

J is TRBJ1-2 and V is TRBV7-8, with D perhaps matching TRBD1 (6 bases). The CDR3 sequence is 16 residues long. Germline V gene lookup returns CDR1 SGHVS and CDR2 FQNEAQ. V was clipped by 1 base and J by 5 bases, with 17 bases between them. CDR3 DNA sequence: TGTGCCAGCAGCTTAGAGGACGGCTCCACAGGGTATGGCTACACCTTC. Translated: CASSLEDGSTGYGYTF.

This clone appeared a few times. This chain's CDR3 is CASSLDPREKLFF. CDR3 bases: TGTGCCAGCAGCTTAGATCCCCGTGAAAAACTGTTTTTT. The rearrangement links TRBV11-3 to TRBJ1-4; D remains unclear. CDR3 length: 13 amino acids. Per the germline V gene, CDR1 is SGHNT and CDR2 is YENEEA. Trimming took off 0 bases at V and 7 bases at J, with 6 bases between the two ends.

The chain has TRBV2 and TRBJ1-5, with a weak D call TRBD1 (6 bases). Germline loops: CDR1 SNHLY, CDR2 FYNNEI. CDR3 length: 15 residues. V was cut by 7 bases and J by 3 bases, with 16 bases left in between. The CDR3: CASKLTDSNNQPQHF. CDR3 bases: TGTGCCAGCAAGCTGACGGACAGTAACAATCAGCCCCAGCATTTT. The full variable domain, its missing parts supplied by reference TRBV2 and TRBJ1-5, is EPEVTQTPSHQVTQMGQEVILRCVPISNHLYFYWYRQILGQKVEFLVSFYNNEISEKSEIFDDQFSVERPDGSNFTLKIRSTKLEDSAMYFCASKLTDSNNQPQHFGDGTRLSIL.

V gene TRBV6-2 or TRBV6-3 combines with J gene TRBJ2-1; D not resolved. The CDR3 spans 12 residues. V shed 4 bases and J shed 6 bases, with 7 bases lying between them. The germline CDR1 and CDR2 sequences are MNHEY and SVGEGT. This CDR3 reads CASSLLGNEQFF. The CDR3 bases are TGTGCCAGCAGTTTGCTAGGCAATGAGCAGTTCTTC.

V and J are TRBV9 and TRBJ2-2; 10 nucleotides agree with TRBD2. The CDR3 has 19 residues. The V gene's germline CDR1 is SGDLS and CDR2 YYNGEE. V shed 7 bases, J shed 3 bases, and the junction held 18 bases outside the gene matches. The CDR3 DNA reads as TGTGCCAGCCTTGCCCTTTACCGGAGCGGGAGGGATGACACCGGGGAGCTGTTTTTT. Translating gives CASLALYRSGRDDTGELFF.

The rearrangement links TRBV24-1 to TRBJ2-1, with 13 bases aligning to TRBD2. Per the germline V gene, CDR1 is KGHDR and CDR2 is SFDVKD. The CDR3 sequence is 15 residues long. V was pared by 2 bases and J by 9 bases, with 3 bases of the junction left unmatched. In nucleotides, the CDR3 is TGTGCCACCAGTGATTGGACTAGCGGGAGTAGTGAGCAGTTCTTC. Amino acids: CATSDWTSGSSEQFF.

The genes are TRBV10-1 and TRBJ2-1, with D unclear. Trimming cost V 4 bases and J 7 bases, with 14 bases left between them. Germline V gene lookup returns CDR1 WNHNN and CDR2 SYGVQD (reference sequence). CDR3 length: 14 amino acids. The CDR3 region is CASSAGSPLNEQFF. The CDR3 bases are TGCGCCAGCAGTGCTGGCAGTCCCCTAAATGAGCAGTTCTTC.

The genes are TRBV19 and TRBJ2-2; 11 nucleotides align to TRBD2. CDR3 size: 16 residues. Germline values: CDR1 LNHDA, CDR2 SQIVND (reference sequence). J was trimmed by 3 bases and V by 5 bases; bases with no gene match: 5. CDR3 DNA sequence: TGTGCCAGTAGTGGGGGACTAGCGGTCTACACCGGGGAGCTGTTTTTT. Translation: CASSGGLAVYTGELFF. The whole variable domain, remainder taken from reference TRBV19 and TRBJ2-2, is DGGITQSPKYLFRKEGQNVTLSCEQNLNHDAMYWYRQDPGQGLRLIYYSQIVNDFQKGDIAEGYSVSREKKESFPLTVTSAQKNPTAFYLCASSGGLAVYTGELFFGEGSRLTVL.

The gene calls are TRBV6-2 or TRBV6-3 and TRBJ2-1; D uncertain. Trimming removed 6 bases at V and 6 bases at J, with 9 bases between. The CDR3 has 12 residues. CDR1 is MNHEY, CDR2 SVGEGT, per germline. CDR3 in amino acids: CASSPPFNEQFF. As DNA, the CDR3 is TGTGCCAGCAGCCCTCCATTCAATGAGCAGTTCTTC.

The chain combines TRBV16 with TRBJ1-3; D call uncertain. CDR1 KGHSY and CDR2 FQNENV come from the germline V gene. V shed 1 base and J shed 7 bases, with 8 bases lying between them. The CDR3 is made up of 13 amino acids. The CDR3 sequence is CASSQFERNTIYF. In DNA, the CDR3 is TGTGCCAGCAGCCAATTCGAAAGGAACACCATATATTTT.

Only one count was recorded for this clone. This chain connects TRBV28 to TRBJ2-1; 9 nucleotides match TRBD2. With 8 bases clipped from V and 7 bases from J, the junction kept 9 bases outside the gene matches. This CDR3 is built from 14 residues. Germline loops: CDR1 MDHEN, CDR2 SYDVKM. The DNA of the CDR3 is TGTGCCAGCCACCGGACTAGCGAGTGGAATGAGCAGTTCTTC. Amino acid sequence: CASHRTSEWNEQFF.

This clone has a single count. The chain uses TRBV5-1 and TRBJ1-1, with D maybe TRBD1 (6 bases). The length of the CDR3 is 13 residues. The V end lost 7 bases, the J end lost 4 bases, and 14 bases lay between the germline ends. Germline V lookup: CDR1 SGHRS, CDR2 YFSETQ. The CDR3 DNA sequence: TGCGCCAGCGATGAGGGCAGGGGCACTGAAGCTTTCTTT. Protein: CASDEGRGTEAFF.

The V call is TRBV9, the J call TRBJ2-1; TRBD2 aligns across 9 bases. Germline values: CDR1 SGDLS, CDR2 YYNGEE. This CDR3 region has 15 residues. The trim removed 0 bases at V and 2 bases at J, leaving 0 bases unmatched. The CDR3 nucleotides read TGTGCCAGCAGCGTAGCTAGCGGGACCTACAATGAGCAGTTCTTC. It encodes CASSVASGTYNEQFF.